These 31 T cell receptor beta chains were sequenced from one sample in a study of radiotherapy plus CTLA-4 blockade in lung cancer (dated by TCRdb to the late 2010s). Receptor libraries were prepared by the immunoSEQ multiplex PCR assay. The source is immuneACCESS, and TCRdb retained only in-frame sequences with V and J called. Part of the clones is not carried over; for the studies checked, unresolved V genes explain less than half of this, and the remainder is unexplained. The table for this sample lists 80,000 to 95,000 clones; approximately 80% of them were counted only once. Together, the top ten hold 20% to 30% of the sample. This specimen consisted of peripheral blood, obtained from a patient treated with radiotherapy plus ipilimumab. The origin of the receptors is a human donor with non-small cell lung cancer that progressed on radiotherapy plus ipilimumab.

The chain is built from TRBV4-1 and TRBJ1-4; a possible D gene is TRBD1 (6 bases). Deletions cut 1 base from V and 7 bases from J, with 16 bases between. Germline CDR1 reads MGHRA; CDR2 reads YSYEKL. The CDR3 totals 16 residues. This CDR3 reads CASSQASGALGEKLFF. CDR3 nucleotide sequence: TGCGCCAGCAGCCAAGCTTCAGGGGCGCTTGGTGAAAAACTGTTTTTT.

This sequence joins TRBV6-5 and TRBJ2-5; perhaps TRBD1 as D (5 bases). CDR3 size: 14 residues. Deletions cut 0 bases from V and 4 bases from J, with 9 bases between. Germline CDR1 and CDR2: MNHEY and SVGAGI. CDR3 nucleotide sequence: TGTGCCAGCAGTTACTCTCGCAGGGCAGAGACCCAGTACTTC. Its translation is CASSYSRRAETQYF.

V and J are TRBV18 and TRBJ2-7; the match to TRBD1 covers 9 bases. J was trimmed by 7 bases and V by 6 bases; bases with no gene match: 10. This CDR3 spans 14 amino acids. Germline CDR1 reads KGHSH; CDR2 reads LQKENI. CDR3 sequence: CASSPGTGPREQYF. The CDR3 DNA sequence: TGTGCCAGCTCCCCCGGGACAGGGCCTAGAGAGCAGTACTTC.

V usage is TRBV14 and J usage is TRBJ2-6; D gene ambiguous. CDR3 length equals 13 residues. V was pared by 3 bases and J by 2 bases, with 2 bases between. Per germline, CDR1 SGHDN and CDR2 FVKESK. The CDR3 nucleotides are TGTGCCAGCAGCCATACTGGGGCCAACGTCCTGACTTTC. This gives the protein CASSHTGANVLTF.

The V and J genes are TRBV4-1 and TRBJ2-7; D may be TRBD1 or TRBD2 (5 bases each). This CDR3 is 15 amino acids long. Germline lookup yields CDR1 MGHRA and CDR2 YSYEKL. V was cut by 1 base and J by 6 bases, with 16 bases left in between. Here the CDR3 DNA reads TGCGCCAGCAGCCAAGGAGGAGCCTGGGGGTCCGAGCAGTACTTC. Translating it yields CASSQGGAWGSEQYF.

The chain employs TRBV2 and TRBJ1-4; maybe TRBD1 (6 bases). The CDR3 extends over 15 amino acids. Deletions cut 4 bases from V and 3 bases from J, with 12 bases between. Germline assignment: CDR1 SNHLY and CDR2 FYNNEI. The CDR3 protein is CASSGLTGPNEKLFF. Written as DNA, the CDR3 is TGTGCCAGCAGTGGGTTGACAGGCCCTAATGAAAAACTGTTTTTT.

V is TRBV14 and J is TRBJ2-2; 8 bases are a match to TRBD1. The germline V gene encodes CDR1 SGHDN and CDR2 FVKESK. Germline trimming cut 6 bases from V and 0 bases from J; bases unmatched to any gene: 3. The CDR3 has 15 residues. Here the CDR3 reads CASRQQGANTGELFF. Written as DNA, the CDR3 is TGTGCCAGCAGACAACAGGGGGCGAACACCGGGGAGCTGTTTTTT.

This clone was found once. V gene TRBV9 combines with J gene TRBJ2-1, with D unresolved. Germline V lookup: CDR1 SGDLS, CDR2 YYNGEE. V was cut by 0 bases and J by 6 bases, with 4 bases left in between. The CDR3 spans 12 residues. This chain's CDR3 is CASSVGRNEQFF. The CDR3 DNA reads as TGTGCCAGCAGCGTAGGCCGCAATGAGCAGTTCTTC.

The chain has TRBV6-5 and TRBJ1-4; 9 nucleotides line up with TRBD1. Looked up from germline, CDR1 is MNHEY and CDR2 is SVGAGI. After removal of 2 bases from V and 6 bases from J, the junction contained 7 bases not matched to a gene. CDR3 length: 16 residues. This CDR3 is CASSYTLGTGYEKLFF. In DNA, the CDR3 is TGTGCCAGCAGTTACACCCTCGGGACAGGGTATGAAAAACTGTTTTTT.

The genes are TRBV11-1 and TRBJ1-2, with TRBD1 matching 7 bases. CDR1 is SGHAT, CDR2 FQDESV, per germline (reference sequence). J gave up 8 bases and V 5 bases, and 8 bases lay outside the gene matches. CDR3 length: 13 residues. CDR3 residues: CASSQQGLRGYTF. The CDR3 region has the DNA TGTGCCAGCAGCCAACAGGGGCTGAGAGGCTACACCTTC.

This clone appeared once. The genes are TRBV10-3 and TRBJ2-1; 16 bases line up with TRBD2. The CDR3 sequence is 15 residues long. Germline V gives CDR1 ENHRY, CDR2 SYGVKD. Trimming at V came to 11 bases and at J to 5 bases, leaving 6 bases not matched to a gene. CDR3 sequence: CASGTSGRAHNEQFF. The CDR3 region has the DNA TGTGCCTCCGGGACTAGCGGGAGGGCCCACAATGAGCAGTTCTTC.

The CDR3 DNA follows: TGTGCCAGTAGTCCGTGGGGACAGGGGCCACCCTACGAGCAGTACTTC. Translation gives CASSPWGQGPPYEQYF. This chain links TRBV19 with TRBJ2-7; TRBD1 agrees at 10 bases. V shed 5 bases and J 2 bases; nucleotides not matched to a gene: 9. The CDR3 length is 16 residues. The germline V gene has CDR1 LNHDA and CDR2 SQIVND (reference sequence).

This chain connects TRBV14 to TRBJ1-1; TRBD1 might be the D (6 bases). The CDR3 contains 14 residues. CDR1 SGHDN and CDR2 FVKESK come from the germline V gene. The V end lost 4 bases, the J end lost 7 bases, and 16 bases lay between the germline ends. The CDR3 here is CASSLGWGHLEAFF. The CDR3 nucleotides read TGTGCCAGCAGCCTCGGCTGGGGACACCTTGAAGCTTTCTTT. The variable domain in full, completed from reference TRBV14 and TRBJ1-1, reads EAGVTQFPSHSVIEKGQTVTLRCDPISGHDNLYWYRRVMGKEIKFLLHFVKESKQDESGMPNNRFLAERTGGTYSTLKVQPAELEDSGVYFCASSLGWGHLEAFFGQGTRLTVV.

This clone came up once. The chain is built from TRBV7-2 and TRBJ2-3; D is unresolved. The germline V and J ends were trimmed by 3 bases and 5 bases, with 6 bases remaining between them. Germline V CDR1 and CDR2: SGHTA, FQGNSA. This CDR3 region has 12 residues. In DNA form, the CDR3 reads TGTGCCAGCAGCTTGGGGTTAGATACGCAGTATTTT. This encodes CASSLGLDTQYF.

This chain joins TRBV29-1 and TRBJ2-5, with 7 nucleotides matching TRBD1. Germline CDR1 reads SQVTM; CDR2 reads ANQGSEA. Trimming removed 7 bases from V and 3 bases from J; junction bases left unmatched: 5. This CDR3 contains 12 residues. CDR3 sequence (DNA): TGCAGCGCTGGACAGGTCGAAGAGACCCAGTACTTC. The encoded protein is CSAGQVEETQYF.

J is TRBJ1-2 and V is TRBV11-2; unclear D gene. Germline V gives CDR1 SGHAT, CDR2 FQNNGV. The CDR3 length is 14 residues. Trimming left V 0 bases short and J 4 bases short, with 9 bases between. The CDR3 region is CASSLDLGRYGYTF. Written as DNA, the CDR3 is TGTGCCAGCAGCTTAGATTTAGGGCGCTATGGCTACACCTTC. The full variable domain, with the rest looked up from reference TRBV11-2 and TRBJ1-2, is EAGVAQSPRYKIIEKRQSVAFWCNPISGHATLYWYQQILGQGPKLLIQFQNNGVVDDSQLPKDRFSAERLKGVDSTLKIQPAKLEDSAVYLCASSLDLGRYGYTFGSGTRLTVV.

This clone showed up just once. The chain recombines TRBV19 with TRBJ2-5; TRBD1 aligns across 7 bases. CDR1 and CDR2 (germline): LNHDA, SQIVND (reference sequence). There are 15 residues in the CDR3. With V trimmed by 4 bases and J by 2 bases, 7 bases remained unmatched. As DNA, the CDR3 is TGTGCCAGTAGTACCACCGGGACAGAACAAGAGACCCAGTACTTC. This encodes CASSTTGTEQETQYF. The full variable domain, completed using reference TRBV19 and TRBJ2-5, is DGGITQSPKYLFRKEGQNVTLSCEQNLNHDAMYWYRQDPGQGLRLIYYSQIVNDFQKGDIAEGYSVSREKKESFPLTVTSAQKNPTAFYLCASSTTGTEQETQYFGPGTRLLVL.

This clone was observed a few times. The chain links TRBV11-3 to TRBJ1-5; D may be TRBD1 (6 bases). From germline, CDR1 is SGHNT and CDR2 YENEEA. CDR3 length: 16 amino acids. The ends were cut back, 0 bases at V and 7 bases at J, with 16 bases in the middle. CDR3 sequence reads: CASSLELGKGVQPQHF. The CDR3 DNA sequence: TGTGCCAGCAGCTTAGAGTTGGGGAAGGGGGTCCAGCCCCAGCATTTT.

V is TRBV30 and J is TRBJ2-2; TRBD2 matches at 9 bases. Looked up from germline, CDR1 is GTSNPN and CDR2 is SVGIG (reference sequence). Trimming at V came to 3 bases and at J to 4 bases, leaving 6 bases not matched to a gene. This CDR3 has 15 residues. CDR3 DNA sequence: TGTGCCTGGAGAGATAGCGGGAGCGGCACCGGGGAGCTGTTTTTT. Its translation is CAWRDSGSGTGELFF.

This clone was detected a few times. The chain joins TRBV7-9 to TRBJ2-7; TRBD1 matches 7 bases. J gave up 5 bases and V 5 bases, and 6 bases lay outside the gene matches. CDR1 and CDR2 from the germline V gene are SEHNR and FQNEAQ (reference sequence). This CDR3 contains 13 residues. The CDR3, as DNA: TGTGCCAGCAGCCCACGGGACAGCCACGAGCAGTACGTC. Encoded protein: CASSPRDSHEQYV.

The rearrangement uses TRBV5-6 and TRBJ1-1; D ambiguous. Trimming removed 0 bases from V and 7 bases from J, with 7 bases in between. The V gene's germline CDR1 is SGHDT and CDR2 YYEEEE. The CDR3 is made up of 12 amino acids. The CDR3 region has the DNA TGTGCCAGCAGCTTGGTCCCGGGTGAAGCTTTCTTT. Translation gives CASSLVPGEAFF.

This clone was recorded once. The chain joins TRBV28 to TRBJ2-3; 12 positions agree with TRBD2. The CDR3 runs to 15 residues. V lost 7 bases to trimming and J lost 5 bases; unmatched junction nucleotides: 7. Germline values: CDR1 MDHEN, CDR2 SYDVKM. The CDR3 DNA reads TGTGCCAGCATAGAAACGACTAGCGGGGGAGATACGCAGTATTTT. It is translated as CASIETTSGGDTQYF.

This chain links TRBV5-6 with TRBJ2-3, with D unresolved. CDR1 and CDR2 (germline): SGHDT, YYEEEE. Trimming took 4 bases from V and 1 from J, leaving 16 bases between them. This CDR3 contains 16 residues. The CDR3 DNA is TGTGCCAGCAGCCCTCCGTTCGTAAGAGGCACAGATACGCAGTATTTT. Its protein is CASSPPFVRGTDTQYF.

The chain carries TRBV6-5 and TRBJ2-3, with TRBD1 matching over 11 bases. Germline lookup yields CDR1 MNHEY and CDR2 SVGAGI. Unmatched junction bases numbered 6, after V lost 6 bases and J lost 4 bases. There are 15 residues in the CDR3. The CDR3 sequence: CASSWTGGFADTQYF. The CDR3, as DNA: TGTGCCAGCAGCTGGACAGGGGGCTTTGCAGATACGCAGTATTTT.

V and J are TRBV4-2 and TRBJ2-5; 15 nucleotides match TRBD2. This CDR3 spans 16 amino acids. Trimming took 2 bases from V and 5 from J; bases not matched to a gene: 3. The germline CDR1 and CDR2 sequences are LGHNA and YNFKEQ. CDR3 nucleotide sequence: TGTGCCAGCAGCCAATGGACTAGCGGGAGGGGGGAGACCCAGTACTTC. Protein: CASSQWTSGRGETQYF.

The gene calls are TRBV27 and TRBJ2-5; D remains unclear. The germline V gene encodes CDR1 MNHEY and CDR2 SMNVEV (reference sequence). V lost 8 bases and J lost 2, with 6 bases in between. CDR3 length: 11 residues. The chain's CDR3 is CASGLQETQYF. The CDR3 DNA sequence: TGTGCCAGCGGGTTACAAGAGACCCAGTACTTC.

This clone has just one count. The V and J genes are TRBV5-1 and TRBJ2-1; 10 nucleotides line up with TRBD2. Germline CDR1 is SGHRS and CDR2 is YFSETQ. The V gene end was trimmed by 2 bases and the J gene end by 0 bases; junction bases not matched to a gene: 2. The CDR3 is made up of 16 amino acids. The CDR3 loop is CASSLAGGPSYNEQFF. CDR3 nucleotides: TGCGCCAGCAGCTTAGCGGGAGGGCCCTCCTACAATGAGCAGTTCTTC.

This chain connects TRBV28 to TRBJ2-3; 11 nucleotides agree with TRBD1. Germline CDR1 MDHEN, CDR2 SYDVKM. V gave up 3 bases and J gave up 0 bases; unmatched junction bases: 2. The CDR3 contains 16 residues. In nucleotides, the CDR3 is TGTGCCAGCAGTTTGGGGACAGGGGGTAGCACAGATACGCAGTATTTT. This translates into CASSLGTGGSTDTQYF.

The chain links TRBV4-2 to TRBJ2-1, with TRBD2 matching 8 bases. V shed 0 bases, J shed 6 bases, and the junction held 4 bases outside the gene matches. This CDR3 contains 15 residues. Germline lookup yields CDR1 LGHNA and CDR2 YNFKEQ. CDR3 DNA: TGTGCCAGCAGCCAAGATCCACTAGCGGCCAATGAGCAGTTCTTC. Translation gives CASSQDPLAANEQFF.

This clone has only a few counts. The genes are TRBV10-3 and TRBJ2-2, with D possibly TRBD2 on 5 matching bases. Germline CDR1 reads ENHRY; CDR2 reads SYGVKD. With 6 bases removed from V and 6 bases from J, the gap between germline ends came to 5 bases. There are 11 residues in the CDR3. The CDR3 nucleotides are TGTGCCATCAGGAGGGCCGGGGAGCTGTTTTTT. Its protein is CAIRRAGELFF.

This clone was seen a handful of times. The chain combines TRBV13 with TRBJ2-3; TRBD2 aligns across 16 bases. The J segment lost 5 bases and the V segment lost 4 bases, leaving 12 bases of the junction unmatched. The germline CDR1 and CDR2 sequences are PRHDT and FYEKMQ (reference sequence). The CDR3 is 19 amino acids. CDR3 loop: CASSSGLAGGASGLDTQYF. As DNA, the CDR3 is TGTGCCAGCAGCTCGGGACTAGCGGGAGGGGCCAGCGGTTTAGATACGCAGTATTTT.